Reported below is one T cell receptor (beta chain). The germline V gene has CDR1 SGHNT and CDR2 YYREEE (reference sequence). Trimming pared 2 bases from V and 0 bases from J, leaving 5 bases between. The CDR3 length is 13 residues. The sample comes from a study of control samples from healthy donors and cancer patients. Libraries were prepared by immunoSEQ multiplex PCR; TCRdb keeps only in-frame clonotypes and omits some of them. This sample carries around 140,000 clones, 75% to 95% of them seen once, and the ten largest clones take under 9%. This clonotype was obtained from a man younger than 35 in good health. The sequenced sample consisted of blood. The rearrangement joins TRBV5-4 to TRBJ1-1, with D hard to call. The CDR3 DNA reads TGTGCCAGCAGCTTCTCGGTGAACACTGAAGCTTTCTTT. It encodes CASSFSVNTEAFF.